The sequence of this T cell receptor (beta chain) was determined in a study of spatial heterogeneity in lung cancer. For the study at large: In raw reads, more than 8.5 appearances on average were recorded for each unique TCR and UMI combination.

TCRdb independently ran MiXCR on the 5' RACE reads; one entry per CDR3 protein. The sample includes about 6,900 distinct CDR3 sequences, approximately 4% seen only once; the top ten take around 23%. This clonotype was recorded many times. CDR3 size: 13 residues. Germline lookup yields CDR1 SQVTM and CDR2 ANQGSEA. With 7 bases clipped from V and 2 bases from J, the junction kept 7 bases outside the gene matches. Time point described: sample taken at primary tumor resection. No cell sorting; template was whole RNA from tumor, lung tissue or PBMC. The donors comprised about 70 untreated early-stage non-small cell lung cancer patients.

The J gene is TRBJ1-1, the V gene TRBV29-1; 7 positions match TRBD1. This sequence originates from a female donor with early-stage non-small cell lung cancer. The sample in question was normal lung tissue next to the tumor, obtained at surgery. The CDR3 is CSAAQGTNTEAFF. In DNA form, the CDR3 reads TGCAGCGCCGCACAGGGGACTAACACTGAAGCTTTCTTT.